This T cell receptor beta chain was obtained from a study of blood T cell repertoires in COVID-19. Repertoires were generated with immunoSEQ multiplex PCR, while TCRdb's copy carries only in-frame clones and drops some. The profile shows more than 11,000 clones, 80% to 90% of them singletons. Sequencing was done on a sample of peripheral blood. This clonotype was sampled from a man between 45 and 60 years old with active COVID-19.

The CDR3 loop is CASSSRSEYGYTF. As DNA, the CDR3 is TGTGCCAGCAGTTCCAGGTCCGAGTATGGCTACACCTTC. The chain has TRBV6-5 and TRBJ1-2; D is undetermined. Per germline, CDR1 MNHEY and CDR2 SVGAGI. V was shortened by 4 bases and J by 5 bases, with 11 bases between the two germline ends. The CDR3 length is 13 residues.